Below, 7 T cell receptor beta chains from the same sample are listed, as sequenced in a study of blood T cells in healthy people across ages. Combining a sample-barcoded 5' primer with a J-beta primer mix, a second PCR ran for roughly 7 to 12 cycles. TCRdb ran MiXCR on the 5' RACE reads and lists one entry per CDR3 protein. The table lists approximately 800,000 distinct CDR3 sequences, 35% to 50% of them singletons. Sequences were obtained from blood. Receptors originate from an elderly man in good health.

The V call is TRBV12-3 or TRBV12-4, the J call TRBJ2-1; D is perhaps TRBD2 (5 bases). Trimming removed 5 bases from V and 0 bases from J, with 17 bases in between. This CDR3 is built from 17 residues. The CDR3 sequence is CASSLPGGGPSYNEQFF. CDR3 sequence (DNA): TGTGCCAGCAGTCTCCCGGGCGGCGGGCCCTCCTACAATGAGCAGTTCTTC.

This clonotype appeared a single time. The chain is built from TRBV5-1 and TRBJ2-7; 10 bases fit TRBD1. The V gene end was trimmed by 3 bases and the J gene end by 2 bases; junction bases not matched to a gene: 5. The CDR3 length is 15 residues. The germline V gene encodes CDR1 SGHRS and CDR2 YFSETQ. The CDR3 protein is CASSSGGTGAYEQYF. The CDR3 coding sequence is TGCGCCAGCAGCTCCGGGGGGACAGGGGCCTACGAGCAGTACTTC.

CDR3 protein: CASSLQGNQETQYF. In DNA form, the CDR3 reads TGCGCCAGCAGCTTACAGGGGAACCAAGAGACCCAGTACTTC. This chain uses TRBV5-1 with TRBJ2-5; TRBD1 matches 7 bases. The CDR3 runs 14 residues. V gave up 2 bases and J gave up 0 bases; unmatched junction bases: 1. Germline V gene data show CDR1 as SGHRS and CDR2 as YFSETQ.

The sample holds a few counts of this clonotype. This rearrangement joins TRBV2 to TRBJ2-7; the D is unclear. The CDR3 loop spans 11 amino acids. Trimming took off 0 bases at V and 5 bases at J, with 2 bases between the two ends. Germline loops: CDR1 SNHLY, CDR2 FYNNEI. CDR3 sequence reads: CASSEADEQYF. DNA for the CDR3: TGTGCCAGCAGTGAAGCAGACGAGCAGTACTTC.

Concerning this clonotype itself: This may be a read error: a much more frequent sequence differs by one nucleotide. The V call is TRBV5-1, the J call TRBJ2-5; D tentatively reads TRBD1 or TRBD2 (5 bases each). This CDR3 region has 15 residues. Looked up from germline, CDR1 is SGHRS and CDR2 is YFSETQ. In DNA form, the CDR3 reads TGCGCCGGCAGCTTGGTCCAGGGAGTCGGAGAGACCCAGTACTTC. It translates to CAGSLVQGVGETQYF. Filled out from reference TRBV5-1 and TRBJ2-5, the complete variable domain reads KAGVTQTPRYLIKTRGQQVTLSCSPISGHRSVSWYQQTPGQGLQFLFEYFSETQRNKGNFPGRFSGRQFSNSRSEMNVSTLELGDSALYLCAGSLVQGVGETQYFGPGTRLLVL.

The chain combines TRBV5-1 with TRBJ2-7, with D unresolved. Trimming left V 5 bases short and J 0 bases short, with 21 bases between. Germline V lookup: CDR1 SGHRS, CDR2 YFSETQ. This CDR3 contains 17 residues. The CDR3 spells CASSGGPDAPSSYEQYF. CDR3 sequence (DNA): TGCGCCAGCAGTGGTGGCCCCGACGCACCGAGCTCCTACGAGCAGTACTTC.

In its sample, this clonotype was seen a few times. The V call is TRBV5-1, the J call TRBJ2-5; a weak D match, TRBD1 (7 bases). The J call could be wrong; TRBJ2-7 is a better fit for the DNA end. The CDR3 is made up of 14 amino acids. CDR1 and CDR2 (germline): SGHRS, YFSETQ. The CDR3 DNA sequence: TGCGCCAGCAGCTCAAGACAGGGAGGAAACGAGCAGTACTTC. Translation: CASSSRQGGNEQYF.